The 16 T cell receptor beta chains presented below share a single source sample, sequenced in a study of cytomegalovirus exposure and HLA in healthy donors. This table comes from immunoSEQ multiplex PCR, and its TCRdb copy is limited to in-frame clones, with some not included. Of 180,000 or so clones in the sample, around nine tenths were seen once. Material: PBMCs. These receptor sequences come from a man aged 25-40 years in good health and CMV-seropositive.

J is TRBJ2-7 and V is TRBV4-2; D may be TRBD2 (5 bases). This CDR3 has 12 residues. With 5 bases removed from V and 3 bases from J, the gap between germline ends came to 8 bases. Germline CDR1 reads LGHNA; CDR2 reads YNFKEQ. This chain's CDR3 is CASSAGGYEQYF. CDR3 bases: TGTGCCAGCAGCGCAGGAGGCTACGAGCAGTACTTC.

The sample holds one count of this clone. The chain combines TRBV5-6 with TRBJ1-5, with D uncertain. The V gene lost 4 bases and the J gene lost 2 bases, with 4 bases spanning the gap. From germline, CDR1 is SGHDT and CDR2 YYEEEE. The CDR3 has 12 amino acids. CDR3 nucleotides: TGTGCCAGCAGCGCAGGCAATCAGCCCCAGCATTTT. The encoded protein is CASSAGNQPQHF.

The genes are TRBV11-3 and TRBJ1-1; maybe TRBD1 (5 bases). This CDR3 has 15 residues. V was cut by 0 bases and J by 5 bases, with 13 bases left in between. Germline lookup yields CDR1 SGHNT and CDR2 YENEEA. The CDR3, as DNA: TGTGCCAGCAGCTTAGACGTAGCGGGGGTGACTGAAGCTTTCTTT. It is translated as CASSLDVAGVTEAFF. Full variable domain (remainder filled in from reference TRBV11-3 and TRBJ1-1): EAGVVQSPRYKIIEKKQPVAFWCNPISGHNTLYWYLQNLGQGPELLIRYENEEAVDDSQLPKDRFSAERLKGVDSTLKIQPAELGDSAVYLCASSLDVAGVTEAFFGQGTRLTVV.

The chain recombines TRBV7-9 with TRBJ2-2, with D tentatively TRBD2 (5 bases). This CDR3 has 15 amino acids. The V gene lost 6 bases and the J gene lost 1 base, with 12 bases spanning the gap. The germline V gene encodes CDR1 SEHNR and CDR2 FQNEAQ (reference sequence). CDR3 sequence (DNA): TGTGCCAGCAGTCAGCGGCTGATGAACACCGGGGAGCTGTTTTTT. Its translation is CASSQRLMNTGELFF.

The chain recombines TRBV5-1 with TRBJ2-7; 7 bases are a match to TRBD1. J was trimmed by 12 bases and V by 2 bases; bases with no gene match: 17. Germline CDR1 is SGHRS and CDR2 is YFSETQ. This CDR3 has 15 amino acids. CDR3 protein: CASSFQGGGGGQPYF. In DNA form, the CDR3 reads TGCGCCAGCAGCTTTCAAGGGGGCGGAGGTGGACAGCCGTACTTC.

This chain uses TRBV4-1 with TRBJ2-3; D gene uncertain. CDR1 and CDR2 (germline): MGHRA, YSYEKL. There are 18 residues in the CDR3. V was pared by 0 bases and J by 0 bases, with 16 bases between. In nucleotides, the CDR3 is TGCGCCAGCAGCCAAGATGGAAACGTGTTCGGGAGCACAGATACGCAGTATTTT. Amino acids: CASSQDGNVFGSTDTQYF.

The chain carries TRBV19 and TRBJ2-1, with a weak D call TRBD1 (6 bases). The V gene lost 3 bases and the J gene lost 4 bases, with 10 bases spanning the gap. This CDR3 is 14 amino acids long. Germline V lookup: CDR1 LNHDA, CDR2 SQIVND (reference sequence). Here the CDR3 reads CASSMWDNYNEQFF. As DNA, the CDR3 is TGTGCCAGTAGTATGTGGGACAATTACAATGAGCAGTTCTTC. The full variable domain, rest sourced from reference TRBV19 and TRBJ2-1, is DGGITQSPKYLFRKEGQNVTLSCEQNLNHDAMYWYRQDPGQGLRLIYYSQIVNDFQKGDIAEGYSVSREKKESFPLTVTSAQKNPTAFYLCASSMWDNYNEQFFGPGTRLTVL.

This chain uses TRBV9 with TRBJ1-2, with 8 bases matching TRBD1. Losses at the gene ends were 0 bases for V and 4 bases for J; bases not matched to a gene: 5. CDR3 size: 15 residues. In germline, CDR1 is SGDLS, CDR2 YYNGEE. DNA for the CDR3: TGTGCCAGCAGCGTAGCGGCAGGGGGCGTCTATGGCTACACCTTC. It translates to CASSVAAGGVYGYTF.

The V gene is TRBV29-1, the J gene TRBJ1-2; 7 bases map to TRBD1. The germline V gene has CDR1 SQVTM and CDR2 ANQGSEA. The CDR3 runs to 14 residues. V trimming: 3 bases; J trimming: 7 bases; junction bases outside the gene matches: 11. The DNA of the CDR3 is TGCAGCGTTGAGGTACAGGGGTCCGCTGGTGGCTACACCTTC. Protein sequence: CSVEVQGSAGGYTF.

V is TRBV28 and J is TRBJ2-1; a weak D match, TRBD2 (5 bases). The CDR3 is 12 amino acids. V lost 10 bases and J 2 bases, leaving 9 bases between the germline ends. Germline lookup yields CDR1 MDHEN and CDR2 SYDVKM. The CDR3 loop reads CATGGTYNEQFF. CDR3 bases: TGTGCCACCGGAGGCACCTACAATGAGCAGTTCTTC. The whole variable domain, remainder taken from reference TRBV28 and TRBJ2-1, is DVKVTQSSRYLVKRTGEKVFLECVQDMDHENMFWYRQDPGLGLRLIYFSYDVKMKEKGDIPEGYSVSREKKERFSLILESASTNQTSMYLCATGGTYNEQFFGPGTRLTVL.

The chain has TRBV18 and TRBJ2-1; 7 bases map to TRBD1. CDR1 KGHSH and CDR2 LQKENI come from the germline V gene. Unmatched junction bases numbered 4, after V lost 6 bases and J lost 5 bases. This CDR3 has 13 residues. The CDR3 here is CASSGQKNNEQFF. The CDR3 DNA sequence: TGTGCCAGCTCGGGACAGAAGAACAATGAGCAGTTCTTC.

The rearrangement links TRBV5-1 to TRBJ2-7; D unresolved. V lost 1 base and J lost 5, with 4 bases in between. The CDR3 runs 11 residues. Germline assignment: CDR1 SGHRS and CDR2 YFSETQ. The CDR3 loop reads CASSLLNEQYF. CDR3 in DNA: TGCGCCAGCAGCTTGCTGAACGAGCAGTACTTC.

The CDR3 here is CASITTGTSTDTQYF. CDR3 DNA: TGTGCCAGCATAACAACAGGGACTAGCACAGATACGCAGTATTTT. The gene calls are TRBV6-1 and TRBJ2-3; D is possibly TRBD1 or TRBD2 (6 bases each). Per the germline V gene, CDR1 is MNHNS and CDR2 is SASEGT. CDR3 length equals 15 residues. V was cut by 7 bases and J by 0 bases, with 14 bases left in between.

In DNA form, the CDR3 reads TGTGCCAGCTCATCGCGGGTGATGCAAGAGACCCAGTACTTC. Amino acid sequence: CASSSRVMQETQYF. This sequence joins TRBV18 and TRBJ2-5; D perhaps matches TRBD2 (5 bases). Trimming pared 5 bases from V and 2 bases from J, leaving 12 bases between. CDR3 length: 14 residues. The V gene's germline CDR1 is KGHSH and CDR2 LQKENI.

CDR3 amino acids: CASSHKAPASSGFSYEQYF. DNA of the CDR3: TGTGCCAGCAGTCATAAGGCCCCCGCATCTAGCGGCTTCTCCTACGAGCAGTACTTC. The chain uses TRBV27 and TRBJ2-7; 7 bases match TRBD2. The CDR3 loop spans 19 amino acids. The germline gives CDR1 MNHEY, CDR2 SMNVEV (reference sequence). Trimming cost V 5 bases and J 0 bases; bases outside gene matches: 19.

This chain links TRBV5-1 with TRBJ1-4; no firm D call. V dropped 1 base and J dropped 5 bases, with 12 bases sitting between them. CDR3 size: 15 residues. CDR1 and CDR2 from the germline V gene are SGHRS and YFSETQ. CDR3 amino acids: CASSLSTQANEKLFF. The CDR3 DNA sequence: TGCGCCAGCAGCTTGAGTACCCAGGCCAATGAAAAACTGTTTTTT.